The 3 T cell receptor beta chains listed next were all sequenced from one sample in a study of cytotoxic CD8 clonotypes in ibrutinib-treated CLL. Assay: immunoSEQ multiplex PCR; the TCRdb copy retains only in-frame clones and omits some. The sample has about 300,000 clones; around 66% are singletons. Specimen: PBMCs, collected after 36 months of ibrutinib treatment. These receptor sequences come from a human donor with chronic lymphocytic leukemia.

This clone has only a few counts. The chain combines TRBV5-1 with TRBJ2-1, with 10 bases that match TRBD2. Per the germline V gene, CDR1 is SGHRS and CDR2 is YFSETQ. V shed 0 bases and J 10 bases; nucleotides not matched to a gene: 10. The CDR3 consists of 16 residues. In DNA, the CDR3 is TGCGCCAGCAGCTTGGCCCTTATCCCTAGCGGGGGCGAGCAGTTCTTC. Its translation is CASSLALIPSGGEQFF. The entire variable domain, with the rest obtained from reference TRBV5-1 and TRBJ2-1, is as follows: KAGVTQTPRYLIKTRGQQVTLSCSPISGHRSVSWYQQTPGQGLQFLFEYFSETQRNKGNFPGRFSGRQFSNSRSEMNVSTLELGDSALYLCASSLALIPSGGEQFFGPGTRLTVL.

This sequence joins TRBV2 and TRBJ2-1; 7 bases align to TRBD2. CDR3 size: 16 residues. The trim removed 0 bases at V and 4 bases at J, leaving 6 bases unmatched. Germline CDR1 is SNHLY and CDR2 is FYNNEI. The CDR3 sequence is CASSEALRLAYNEQFF. The CDR3 DNA sequence: TGTGCCAGCAGTGAAGCGCTTCGACTAGCATACAATGAGCAGTTCTTC.

V is TRBV6-5 and J is TRBJ1-5; D uncertain. Trimming cost V 2 bases and J 6 bases, with 8 bases left between them. Germline lookup yields CDR1 MNHEY and CDR2 SVGAGI. This CDR3 region has 13 residues. CDR3 region: CASSYQSRQPQHF. CDR3 in DNA: TGTGCCAGCAGTTACCAATCACGTCAGCCCCAGCATTTT.